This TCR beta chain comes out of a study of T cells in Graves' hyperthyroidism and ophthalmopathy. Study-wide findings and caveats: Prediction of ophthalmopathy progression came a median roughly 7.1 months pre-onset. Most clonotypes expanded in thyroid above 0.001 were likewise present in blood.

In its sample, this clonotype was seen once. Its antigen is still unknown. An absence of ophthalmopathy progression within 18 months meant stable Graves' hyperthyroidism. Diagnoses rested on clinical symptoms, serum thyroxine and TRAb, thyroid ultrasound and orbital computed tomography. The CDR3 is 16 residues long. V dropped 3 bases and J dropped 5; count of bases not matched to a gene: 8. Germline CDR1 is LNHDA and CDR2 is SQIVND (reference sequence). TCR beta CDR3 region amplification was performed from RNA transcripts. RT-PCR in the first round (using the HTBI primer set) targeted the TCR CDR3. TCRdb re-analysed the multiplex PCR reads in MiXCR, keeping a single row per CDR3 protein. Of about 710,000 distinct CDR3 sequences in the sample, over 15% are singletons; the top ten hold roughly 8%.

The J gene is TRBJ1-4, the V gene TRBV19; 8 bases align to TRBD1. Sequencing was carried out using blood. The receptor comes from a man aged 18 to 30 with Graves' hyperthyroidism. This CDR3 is CASSIRTGTINEKLFF. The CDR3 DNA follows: TGTGCCAGTAGTATCCGGACAGGGACTATCAATGAAAAACTGTTTTTT.